This T cell receptor (beta chain) was profiled in a study of cytomegalovirus exposure and HLA in healthy donors listed by TCRdb under 2017. About the full investigation: According to an earlier analysis of around 600 of the donors, some 170 million T cells yielded 90 million to 140 million unique TCR beta sequences and around 280 Gb of sequence data. Approximately 300 gigabases of sequencing data and 70 million to 85 million unique TCR sequences were included in an early release covering about 700 HLA-typed donors. Of the roughly 410 genotyped donors, 81% were placed in the genetic ancestry cluster associated with self-reported Caucasian donors. The study was designed to test whether signatures of past pathogen exposure could be identified by cataloging public T cell receptors. The study profiled the T cell repertoires of 500 to 800 subjects by immunosequencing and related them to cytomegalovirus serostatus. In addition to the first cohort of 650 to 800 subjects, a separate validation cohort of 120 different subjects was used. To predict cytomegalovirus infection status, the study combined high-throughput TCR immunosequencing, statistical association of individual TCRs with disease status, and machine learning. A later analysis re-examined previously published TCR beta repertoires from 600 to 700 donors and added high-resolution HLA genotyping to investigate patterns of TCR occurrence. Rather than using new phenotypic data, the later analysis identified candidate immune exposures from TCR beta sequences and from how often those sequences occurred across donors. An earlier analysis of 500 to 750 of the donors applied high-throughput TCR beta sequencing to assess whether each TCR beta V gene segment acted as functional or pseudogenic. Alongside the repertoire data, information on donor age, sex, ethnicity and CMV serostatus was compiled. A later genetic analysis used genome-wide SNP genotypes for about 65% of the roughly 670 donors, treating that subset as a discovery cohort. Every discovery cohort repertoire had been produced on one sequencing platform. Both class I and class II loci were covered by HLA typing, at four-digit resolution. Typing coverage differed by locus: A, B, C, DRB1 and DQB1 were typed in roughly 629-630 donors, DQA1 in approximately 520, DPA1 in 600 to 610, and DPB1 in roughly 450. A handful of DR-DQ haplotypes were handled as single units for association and clustering because linkage in the cohort was strong. On average, roughly 200,000 unique TCR beta nucleotide sequences were sequenced per donor among 398 genotyped donors of the cohort, with 15% to 20% of those sequences being non-productive.

Comments on this clone: The target of this receptor is not known. Base qualities are not provided; no much larger clone lies one nucleotide away. The same CDR3 arises from other DNA sequences in this sample as well.

In total, 666 healthy bone marrow donors made up the cohort. At the time of sampling, every cohort member was nominally healthy, though immune exposures that went unrecorded were likely present. The donor was CMV seropositive and belonged to the group of a few hundred seropositive cohort members. A peripheral blood sample was collected from each donor, and TCR beta sequencing was performed on peripheral blood mononuclear cells. Genomic DNA extraction from the blood cell samples was performed with the Qiagen DNeasy Blood Extraction Kit. General findings and caveats noted by the study authors: The authors suggested that the approach could potentially be extended to other disease states and immunological phenotypes. Assigning TCR associations to individual alleles was difficult when HLA alleles, especially DR and DQ, strongly co-occurred. V-gene and J-gene trimming of TCR beta chains was associated with a missense DCLRE1C variant in a later genetic analysis, and the association was replicated in an independent cohort. Compared with the approximately 700-donor mean, donors in an Asian-associated ancestry cluster had fewer N-insertions in productive TCRs, according to a later genetic analysis. A later analysis associated 15,000 or so TCR beta sequences with specific HLA alleles at a false discovery rate of 0.05. The classifier was reported to diagnose cytomegalovirus status with high specificity and sensitivity in both the original and validation cohorts. A later analysis found that most CMV-associated TCR beta chains appeared HLA-restricted, with HLA associations seemingly driven largely by CMV exposure. Broadly in line with IMGT annotations, most TCR beta V segments showed up in productive rearrangements about 87% or about 30% of the time in an earlier analysis of a few hundred of the donors. Because some donors lacked HLA typing at each locus, the association tests relied only on the typed subset. Linkage disequilibrium might explain the correlated functional status among segregating V segments, but an unknown experimental factor could not be ruled out. Several of the top co-occurrence clusters appeared to be linked to parvovirus B19, influenza, CMV and Epstein-Barr virus, according to a later analysis. In a later analysis, HLA-associated TCR beta chains were found to be more clonally expanded and to have lower generation probabilities than equally common non-associated chains. Three of the identified cytomegalovirus-associated TCR beta chains were confirmed in vitro to be specific for cytomegalovirus antigens. Because counts were too low, seventeen rarely observed V segments, including chromosome 9 orphons, were excluded from the earlier analysis of several hundred of the donors. The study listed 164 TCR beta chains as associated with cytomegalovirus. Only TCR beta chains were sequenced in this cohort, and the absence of alpha or paired-chain data limited detectable features. While some public TCRs were present in many individuals, most TCR sequences turned up only very rarely across donors. Immune exposure information for the cohort was limited to CMV serostatus. The sequencing pipeline was judged likely to have produced a cluster of highly shared sequence variants as a technical artifact. Roughly uniform sequencing depth across donors was assumed in presence/absence analyses, although this assumption may not hold. According to a later analysis, TCR association rates differed among HLA loci, with DRB1 alleles showing the most associated TCRs and HLA-C alleles showing the fewest. A further reported finding was that TCR beta sequences accurately predicted the HLA-A and HLA-B alleles for most subjects in the first cohort.

Library preparation employed the immunoSEQ multiplex PCR assay. The multiplex PCR relied on a mix of 60 forward primers for TCR Vbeta segments and 13 reverse primers for TCR Jbeta segments. The CDR3 region of rearranged TCR beta genes was amplified from genomic DNA by a multiplex PCR assay. Amplified TCR beta libraries were sequenced as 87-base-pair reads on the Illumina HiSeq System. Concerning the study's data processing: In a later analysis, around 80 million unique TCR beta chains were counted across the approximately 640 repertoires, and roughly 10 million of these chains were shared by at least two donors. To remove PCR and sequencing errors, raw reads were error-corrected and collapsed into unique sequences using a nearest-neighbor algorithm that merged closely related sequences. CDR3 sequences were aligned to IMGT reference sequences to assign V, D and J gene segments. For a sequence to be retained, a match of at least six nucleotides was required to both a V gene segment and a J gene segment. Rearrangements were classified as productive when the CDR3 lacked stop codons and remained in frame with V and J, and all other rearrangements were classified as non-productive. Following IMGT convention, CDR3 was defined as the stretch from the second conserved V-encoded cysteine to the conserved J-encoded phenylalanine. The earlier analysis of some 600 of the donors excluded sequences that lacked an unambiguous match to a single V gene segment. In an earlier analysis of 587 of the donors, V segments were called functional above 56.7% productive rearrangements and were called segregating when the between-donor standard deviation exceeded 5%. To diagnose cytomegalovirus status from the catalog of TCR beta chain sequences, a statistical classification framework was built. V and J gene assignment, in a later analysis, came from comparing TCR nucleotide sequences with IMGT/GENE-DB human TR gene sequences. The TCRdist pipeline was used in a later analysis to assign CDR3 sequences and most-parsimonious VDJ recombination scenarios. In a later analysis, each TCR beta chain was defined by its CDR3 amino acid sequence together with its V-gene family, and reads without a unique V-gene family were excluded. As a way to deal with suspected cross-contamination and a sequencing artifact, a later analysis dropped approximately 570 nucleotide sequences that were highly shared and had low generation probability. In a later analysis, a clonal expansion index was calculated for each public chain from normalized within-repertoire ranks of inferred template counts. A later analysis computed generation probabilities with a VDJ recombination model fitted to out-of-frame rearrangements, and checked the results against IGoR. A later analysis scored TCR-TCR, TCR-HLA and TCR-CMV co-occurrence with hypergeometric tests, applying a repertoire-size bias correction to TCR pairs. A later analysis estimated false discovery rates by permuting HLA or CMV assignments 20 times. A later analysis grouped co-occurring TCRs with DBSCAN, adding TCRdist sequence similarity when clustering within HLA-allele-positive subsets. Repertoires with fewer than 30,000 or more than 120,000 public chains, plus five repertoires with anomalous nucleotide sharing, were excluded from co-occurrence clustering. As stored in TCRdb, this immuneACCESS dataset retains in-frame rearrangements with V and J assigned. A fraction of the clones does not appear; measured against another copy, unresolved V genes explain less than half of the discrepancy, and the remainder lacks a known reason. The V and J calls and clone size are taken from that table; D and trimming were inferred from the DNA. The sample data list about 160,000 clones, and roughly 65% of these were observed just once. Roughly 4.1% of the sample is in the top ten clones.

Sequenced input: PBMCs. The TCR originated in a young woman in good health and CMV-seropositive.

In nucleotide form, the sequence is TGTGCCATCAGTGTTGGCCTCTCTGGGGCCAACGTCCTGACTTTC. This sequence encodes CAISVGLSGANVLTF. This chain joins TRBV10-3 to TRBJ2-6; the D gene cannot be named for sure. The CDR3 contains 15 residues, cysteine and phenylalanine counted. The read is trimmed to its CDR3 DNA, 45 bases read in frame from base 1. The germline V gene supplies CDR1 ENHRY and CDR2 SYGVKD. V is clipped by 4 bases and J by 0 bases, and the sequence between their germline boundaries is 7 bases long.